A selection of T cell receptor beta chains follows, all from one sample in a study of cytomegalovirus exposure and HLA in healthy donors. This table comes from immunoSEQ multiplex PCR, and its TCRdb copy is limited to in-frame clones, with some not included. The sample carries some 180,000 clones, under 85% recorded once. Source material: PBMCs. Every receptor here comes from a woman younger than 30 in good health and CMV-seropositive. The CDR3 runs from the conserved cysteine through the conserved F or W. Fields, in order: CDR3 protein, CDR3 DNA, CDR3 length, J gene, V gene, clone size, D gene. D genes are given only for firm matches. Size values are once, few and many counts, or a class for expanded clones, and some rows have none.

cdr3_aa: CASSGPGGEVYEQYF
cdr3_nt: TGTGCCAGCAGCGGACCGGGTGGGGAGGTCTACGAGCAGTACTTC
cdr3_length: 15
j_call: TRBJ2-7
v_call: TRBV7-9
clone_size: .
d_call: .

cdr3_aa: CASSPGQGGTYNSPLHF
cdr3_nt: TGCGCCAGCAGCCCTGGACAGGGGGGAACCTATAATTCACCCCTCCACTTT
cdr3_length: 17
j_call: TRBJ1-6
v_call: TRBV5-1
clone_size: once
d_call: TRBD1

cdr3_aa: CASSERVEDSPLHF
cdr3_nt: TGTGCCAGCAGTGAACGAGTAGAAGATTCACCCCTCCACTTT
cdr3_length: 14
j_call: TRBJ1-6
v_call: TRBV6-1
clone_size: .
d_call: .

cdr3_aa: CSVSGRFSNYGYTF
cdr3_nt: TGCAGCGTTTCAGGGAGGTTTTCTAACTATGGCTACACCTTC
cdr3_length: 14
j_call: TRBJ1-2
v_call: TRBV29-1
clone_size: .
d_call: .

cdr3_aa: CASRLPEGRSNYGYTF
cdr3_nt: TGTGCCAGCAGACTACCGGAGGGAAGGTCCAACTATGGCTACACCTTC
cdr3_length: 16
j_call: TRBJ1-2
v_call: TRBV6-6
clone_size: few
d_call: .

cdr3_aa: CASSLAQGQGSNYEQYF
cdr3_nt: TGTGCCAGCAGCTTAGCGCAAGGACAGGGAAGTAACTACGAGCAGTACTTC
cdr3_length: 17
j_call: TRBJ2-7
v_call: TRBV7-2
clone_size: once
d_call: TRBD1

cdr3_aa: CASSPGGGETQYF
cdr3_nt: TGCGCCAGCAGCCCGGGTGGGGGGGAGACCCAGTACTTC
cdr3_length: 13
j_call: TRBJ2-5
v_call: TRBV5-1
clone_size: .
d_call: .

cdr3_aa: CASSLTPPLSVQYF
cdr3_nt: TGTGCCAGCAGCTTGACTCCTCCTTTGAGCGTGCAGTACTTC
cdr3_length: 14
j_call: TRBJ2-7
v_call: TRBV7-2
clone_size: .
d_call: .

cdr3_aa: CASSLAGTGYEQYF
cdr3_nt: TGTGCCAGCAGTTTAGCAGGGACAGGGTACGAGCAGTACTTC
cdr3_length: 14
j_call: TRBJ2-7
v_call: TRBV27
clone_size: .
d_call: TRBD1

cdr3_aa: CASSTDRGTEQFF
cdr3_nt: TGTGCCAGCAGCACGGACAGGGGAACTGAGCAGTTCTTC
cdr3_length: 13
j_call: TRBJ2-1
v_call: TRBV5-6
clone_size: once
d_call: TRBD1

cdr3_aa: CASSLEPQGSNQPQHF
cdr3_nt: TGTGCCAGCAGCTTGGAGCCTCAGGGTAGCAATCAGCCCCAGCATTTT
cdr3_length: 16
j_call: TRBJ1-5
v_call: TRBV5-8
clone_size: .
d_call: .

cdr3_aa: CSGKRGIGELFF
cdr3_nt: TGCAGCGGGAAAAGGGGGATCGGGGAGCTGTTTTTT
cdr3_length: 12
j_call: TRBJ2-2
v_call: TRBV29-1
clone_size: .
d_call: .

cdr3_aa: CASSASGGLYNEQFF
cdr3_nt: TGTGCCAGCAGCGCCAGCGGGGGCCTTTACAATGAGCAGTTCTTC
cdr3_length: 15
j_call: TRBJ2-1
v_call: TRBV11-2
clone_size: few
d_call: TRBD2

cdr3_aa: CACGSSYGYTF
cdr3_nt: TGTGCCTGCGGCTCGAGCTATGGCTACACCTTC
cdr3_length: 11
j_call: TRBJ1-2
v_call: TRBV28
clone_size: .
d_call: .

cdr3_aa: CASSDRTGGTYEQYF
cdr3_nt: TGTGCCAGCAGTGACCGGACAGGGGGGACCTACGAGCAGTACTTC
cdr3_length: 15
j_call: TRBJ2-7
v_call: TRBV6-1
clone_size: .
d_call: TRBD1

cdr3_aa: CASSVNEGLDGYTF
cdr3_nt: TGTGCCAGCAGCGTAAATGAGGGATTGGATGGCTACACCTTC
cdr3_length: 14
j_call: TRBJ1-2
v_call: TRBV9
clone_size: .
d_call: .

cdr3_aa: CAIAKGRVLSEAFF
cdr3_nt: TGTGCCATCGCGAAGGGCAGGGTGTTGTCTGAAGCTTTCTTT
cdr3_length: 14
j_call: TRBJ1-1
v_call: TRBV6-5
clone_size: .
d_call: .

cdr3_aa: CASSLDTGLFDEQYF
cdr3_nt: TGCGCCAGCAGCTTGGATACCGGGTTGTTCGACGAGCAGTACTTC
cdr3_length: 15
j_call: TRBJ2-7
v_call: TRBV5-1
clone_size: .
d_call: .

cdr3_aa: CASSGDNHVAGANVLTF
cdr3_nt: TGTGCCAGCAGTGGGGACAACCACGTAGCTGGGGCCAACGTCCTGACTTTC
cdr3_length: 17
j_call: TRBJ2-6
v_call: TRBV7-9
clone_size: .
d_call: .

cdr3_aa: CASSLVTVGEAFF
cdr3_nt: TGTGCCAGCAGCCTCGTAACCGTCGGGGAAGCTTTCTTT
cdr3_length: 13
j_call: TRBJ1-1
v_call: TRBV14
clone_size: .
d_call: .

cdr3_aa: CASSAIRGNNEQFF
cdr3_nt: TGTGCCAGCAGCGCAATTCGGGGGAACAATGAGCAGTTCTTC
cdr3_length: 14
j_call: TRBJ2-1
v_call: TRBV9
clone_size: .
d_call: .

cdr3_aa: CASSDGGTWLF
cdr3_nt: TGTGCCAGCAGTGATGGGGGGACCTGGCTCTTC
cdr3_length: 11
j_call: TRBJ1-2
v_call: TRBV2
clone_size: .
d_call: .

cdr3_aa: CASSNLRIAKNIQYF
cdr3_nt: TGTGCCAGCAGCAATCTGAGGATAGCCAAAAACATTCAGTACTTC
cdr3_length: 15
j_call: TRBJ2-4
v_call: TRBV5-6
clone_size: .
d_call: .

cdr3_aa: CASSQDRTPPGNGYTF
cdr3_nt: TGTGCCAGCAGCCAAGACCGGACCCCCCCGGGAAATGGCTACACCTTC
cdr3_length: 16
j_call: TRBJ1-2
v_call: TRBV4-2
clone_size: .
d_call: .

cdr3_aa: CASSLGGVSGNTIYF
cdr3_nt: TGTGCCAGCAGCTTAGGGGGCGTCTCTGGAAACACCATATATTTT
cdr3_length: 15
j_call: TRBJ1-3
v_call: TRBV13
clone_size: .
d_call: .

cdr3_aa: CASSFSGNAYEQYF
cdr3_nt: TGTGCCAGCAGCTTTAGCGGGAATGCCTACGAGCAGTACTTC
cdr3_length: 14
j_call: TRBJ2-7
v_call: TRBV7-2
clone_size: .
d_call: TRBD2

cdr3_aa: CASSLGSGTNTGELFF
cdr3_nt: TGTGCCAGCAGCTTGGGTTCAGGGACGAACACCGGGGAGCTGTTTTTT
cdr3_length: 16
j_call: TRBJ2-2
v_call: TRBV5-4
clone_size: few
d_call: .

cdr3_aa: CASSLDSRGGYTF
cdr3_nt: TGTGCCAGCAGCTTGGACTCTCGTGGTGGCTACACCTTC
cdr3_length: 13
j_call: TRBJ1-2
v_call: TRBV7-2
clone_size: .
d_call: .

cdr3_aa: CASSRLAGTDTQYF
cdr3_nt: TGTGCCAGCAGTAGACTAGCGGGCACAGATACGCAGTATTTT
cdr3_length: 14
j_call: TRBJ2-3
v_call: TRBV6-4
clone_size: few
d_call: TRBD2

cdr3_aa: CASSVGVAGEEFF
cdr3_nt: TGTGCCAGCAGCGTAGGGGTAGCGGGGGAGGAGTTCTTC
cdr3_length: 13
j_call: TRBJ2-1
v_call: TRBV9
clone_size: few
d_call: TRBD2